The 9 T cell receptor beta chains presented below share a single source sample, sequenced in a study of blood T cell repertoires in COVID-19. Method: immunoSEQ multiplex PCR; TCRdb's copy keeps in-frame clones and lacks some. The sample contains around 140,000 clones, approximately 88% of which appear only once. Material: peripheral blood. Source of these receptors: a human donor in a cohort sampled during active COVID-19.

The chain links TRBV9 to TRBJ2-7; 8 nucleotides line up with TRBD2. V trimming: 0 bases; J trimming: 6 bases; junction bases outside the gene matches: 5. Germline CDR1 is SGDLS and CDR2 is YYNGEE. The CDR3 is 14 residues long. CDR3 bases: TGTGCCAGCAGCGTAGCTACCGGGACTAGCGAGCAGTACTTC. This gives the protein CASSVATGTSEQYF.

The J gene is TRBJ2-1, the V gene TRBV11-3; possible D gene TRBD1, 6 bases. V lost 2 bases to trimming and J lost 8 bases, with 16 bases between them. Germline V CDR1 and CDR2: SGHNT, YENEEA. CDR3 length: 15 amino acids. The CDR3 protein is CASSLKQGLVDEQFF. The CDR3 region has the DNA TGTGCCAGCAGCTTAAAACAGGGCTTAGTGGATGAGCAGTTCTTC.

The chain joins TRBV7-9 to TRBJ2-2; tentative D call: TRBD1 (6 bases). The CDR3 runs to 15 residues. V lost 5 bases and J lost 1, with 11 bases in between. The germline V gene encodes CDR1 SEHNR and CDR2 FQNEAQ (reference sequence). CDR3 loop: CASSPQGLNTGELFF. CDR3 DNA sequence: TGTGCCAGCAGCCCACAGGGATTGAACACCGGGGAGCTGTTTTTT.

This CDR3 reads CASSLGQRQETQYF. The CDR3 nucleotides read TGCGCCAGCAGCTTGGGGCAGCGACAAGAGACCCAGTACTTC. The V call is TRBV5-1, the J call TRBJ2-5; D gene uncertain. Trimming shortened V by 0 bases and J by 2 bases, and 8 bases separated the two germline ends. This CDR3 spans 14 amino acids. Germline V gene data show CDR1 as SGHRS and CDR2 as YFSETQ.

J is TRBJ2-7 and V is TRBV28; 7 nucleotides agree with TRBD1. Germline V gives CDR1 MDHEN, CDR2 SYDVKM. The junction had 11 bases not matched to a gene; V was cut back by 6 bases and J by 0 bases. The CDR3 has 16 residues. The CDR3 DNA reads as TGTGCCAGCAGCCTCCCGGGACAGATATCCTCCTACGAGCAGTACTTC. Translation: CASSLPGQISSYEQYF.

The chain joins TRBV30 to TRBJ2-7; 9 nucleotides align to TRBD2. The V and J ends lost 3 bases and 2 bases, in that order; junction bases with no gene match: 2. Germline V gives CDR1 GTSNPN, CDR2 SVGIG (reference sequence). This CDR3 has 13 amino acids. The CDR3 sequence is CAWRAGGTYEQYF. In DNA form, the CDR3 reads TGTGCCTGGAGAGCGGGGGGCACCTACGAGCAGTACTTC.

The V call is TRBV11-2, the J call TRBJ1-1; 11 bases fit TRBD1. The CDR3 is 16 residues long. Germline lookup yields CDR1 SGHAT and CDR2 FQNNGV. V lost 3 bases, J lost 4 bases, and 7 bases stayed unmatched. The CDR3 nucleotides are TGTGCCAGCAGCTTGTACTCCGGGACAGGGGGCACTGAAGCTTTCTTT. Protein product: CASSLYSGTGGTEAFF.

The V gene is TRBV4-3, the J gene TRBJ2-1; the D gene is possibly TRBD2 (5 bases). The length of the CDR3 is 16 residues. Trimming removed 1 base at V and 3 bases at J, with 13 bases between. CDR1 is LGHNA, CDR2 YSLEER, per germline. The CDR3 here is CASSQGSREYYNEQFF. The DNA for the CDR3 is TGCGCCAGCAGCCAAGGCTCCCGGGAATACTACAATGAGCAGTTCTTC.

This chain joins TRBV18 and TRBJ2-1, with TRBD2 as a possible D gene (5 bases). In germline, CDR1 is KGHSH, CDR2 LQKENI. The CDR3 sequence is 12 residues long. The germline V and J ends were trimmed by 4 bases and 8 bases, with 9 bases remaining between them. This chain's CDR3 is CASSLGVDEQFF. The CDR3 bases are TGTGCCAGCTCACTCGGGGTGGATGAGCAGTTCTTC.